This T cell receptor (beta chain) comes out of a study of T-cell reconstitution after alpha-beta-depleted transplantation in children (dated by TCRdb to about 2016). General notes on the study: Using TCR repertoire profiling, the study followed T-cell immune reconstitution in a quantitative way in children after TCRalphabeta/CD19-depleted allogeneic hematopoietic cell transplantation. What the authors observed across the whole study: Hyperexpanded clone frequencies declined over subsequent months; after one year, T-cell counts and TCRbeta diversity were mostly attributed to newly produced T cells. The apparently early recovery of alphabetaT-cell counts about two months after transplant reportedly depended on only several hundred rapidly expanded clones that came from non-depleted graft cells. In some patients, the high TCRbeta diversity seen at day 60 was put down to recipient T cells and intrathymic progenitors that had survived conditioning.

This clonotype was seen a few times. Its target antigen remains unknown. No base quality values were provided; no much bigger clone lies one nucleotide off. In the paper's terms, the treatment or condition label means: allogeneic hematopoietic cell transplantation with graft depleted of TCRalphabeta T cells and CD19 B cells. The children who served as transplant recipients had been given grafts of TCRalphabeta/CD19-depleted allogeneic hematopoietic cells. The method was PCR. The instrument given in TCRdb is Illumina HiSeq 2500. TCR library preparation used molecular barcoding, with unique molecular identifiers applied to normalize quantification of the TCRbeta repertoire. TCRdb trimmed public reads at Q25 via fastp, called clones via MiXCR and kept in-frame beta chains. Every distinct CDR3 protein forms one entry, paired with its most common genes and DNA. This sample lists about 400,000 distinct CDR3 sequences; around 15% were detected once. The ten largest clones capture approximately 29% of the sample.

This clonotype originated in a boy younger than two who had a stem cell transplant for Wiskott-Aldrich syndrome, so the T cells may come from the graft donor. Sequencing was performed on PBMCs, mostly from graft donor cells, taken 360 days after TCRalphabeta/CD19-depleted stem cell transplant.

CDR3 sequence: CASSQDRGGAAGELFF. Here is the DNA: TGCGCCAGCAGCCAAGATCGTGGGGGGGCGGCCGGGGAGCTGTTTTTT. The chain employs TRBV4-3 and TRBJ2-2; TRBD2 might be the D gene, on 7 matching bases. The trim is 0 bases for V and 6 bases for J, with a gap of 14 bases between the germline ends. Inclusive of the bounding cysteine and phenylalanine, the CDR3 is 16 residues long. Only the CDR3 DNA stays, 48 bases, in frame from base 1. The germline V gene yields LGHNA for CDR1 and YSLEER for CDR2.